These 9 T cell receptor beta chains were all obtained from the same sample, sequenced in a study of cytomegalovirus exposure and HLA in healthy donors. A multiplex PCR was run with 60 Vbeta primers and 13 Jbeta primers. Profiling relied on immunoSEQ multiplex PCR, and the TCRdb table lists in-frame clones only, not all of them. Found here are under 95,000 clones, around 75% of them singletons; the top ten hold 2.2%. The sequenced sample consisted of PBMCs. The receptors were sampled from a man between 35 and 55 years old in good health and CMV-seronegative.

V usage is TRBV29-1 and J usage is TRBJ1-3; D gene uncertain. V was pared by 5 bases and J by 1 base, with 3 bases between. Germline CDR1 reads SQVTM; CDR2 reads ANQGSEA. The CDR3 has 11 amino acids. The CDR3 DNA sequence: TGCAGCGTTCTTTCTGGAAACACCATATATTTT. Translating gives CSVLSGNTIYF. Based on the CDR3 plus reference TRBV29-1 and TRBJ1-3, the full variable domain is SAVISQKPSRDICQRGTSLTIQCQVDSQVTMMFWYRQQPGQSLTLIATANQGSEATYESGFVIDKFPISRPNLTFSTLTVSNMSPEDSSIYLCSVLSGNTIYFGEGSWLTVV.

CDR3 residues: CASSVLGLGGGTEAFF. The CDR3 nucleotides read TGTGCCAGCAGCGTATTGGGTTTAGGGGGCGGCACTGAAGCTTTCTTT. V gene TRBV9 combines with J gene TRBJ1-1; 7 bases match TRBD1. This CDR3 is 16 amino acids long. CDR1 is SGDLS and CDR2 is YYNGEE in the germline V gene. V shed 1 base, J shed 4 bases, and the junction held 10 bases outside the gene matches.

This clone was detected only a few times. V gene TRBV10-3 combines with J gene TRBJ1-4, with D perhaps TRBD1 (5 bases). Germline lookup yields CDR1 ENHRY and CDR2 SYGVKD. The CDR3 covers 14 residues. The V and J ends lost 0 bases and 13 bases respectively, with 15 bases between them. This chain's CDR3 is CAISESIQGRPLFF. The CDR3 coding sequence is TGTGCCATCAGTGAGTCGATTCAGGGCCGGCCACTGTTTTTT.

In DNA, the CDR3 is TGTGCCAGCAGTCGAGCTGGGGCCAACGTCCTGACTTTC. It is translated as CASSRAGANVLTF. The J gene is TRBJ2-6, the V gene TRBV6-5; D ambiguous. V dropped 5 bases and J dropped 2 bases, with 4 bases sitting between them. Germline-derived CDR1 and CDR2 are MNHEY and SVGAGI. This CDR3 is 13 amino acids long.

The V and J genes are TRBV18 and TRBJ1-3; 7 nucleotides line up with TRBD1. After removal of 3 bases from V and 0 bases from J, the junction contained 5 bases not matched to a gene. Per the germline V gene, CDR1 is KGHSH and CDR2 is LQKENI. The CDR3 loop spans 16 amino acids. This CDR3 reads CASSPLQGNSGNTIYF. CDR3 DNA sequence: TGTGCCAGCTCACCTTTACAGGGGAACTCTGGAAACACCATATATTTT.

This clone was seen only a few times. The chain links TRBV5-6 to TRBJ1-1; no clear D gene. Germline assignment: CDR1 SGHDT and CDR2 YYEEEE. CDR3 length: 13 residues. V lost 4 bases, J lost 2 bases, and 9 bases lay in between. The CDR3 region is CASSPGFNTEAFF. CDR3 coding DNA: TGTGCCAGCAGCCCGGGTTTCAACACTGAAGCTTTCTTT.

Only one count was recorded for this clone. CDR3 nucleotides: TGTGCCAGTAGTTCCCTTAAGACAGGGGCGAACACTGAAGCTTTCTTT. This encodes CASSSLKTGANTEAFF. The chain carries TRBV19 and TRBJ1-1; TRBD1 aligns across 8 bases. V lost 5 bases, J lost 1 base, and 9 bases stayed unmatched. Germline loops: CDR1 LNHDA, CDR2 SQIVND (reference sequence). The length of the CDR3 is 16 residues.

The sample holds many counts of this clone. The chain has TRBV2 and TRBJ1-5; D ambiguous. The CDR3 totals 13 residues. Trimming removed 6 bases at V and 3 bases at J, with 9 bases between. From germline, CDR1 is SNHLY and CDR2 FYNNEI. The CDR3 DNA reads TGTGCCAGCAGACGGGGTCACAATCAGCCCCAGCATTTT. This encodes CASRRGHNQPQHF.

The rearrangement joins TRBV5-1 to TRBJ1-2; 7 nucleotides agree with TRBD1. The CDR3 contains 14 residues. CDR1 is SGHRS and CDR2 is YFSETQ in the germline V gene. V was pared by 2 bases and J by 4 bases, with 5 bases of the junction left unmatched. The CDR3 protein is CASSFRDSAYGYTF. The CDR3 coding sequence is TGCGCCAGCAGCTTTCGGGACAGCGCCTATGGCTACACCTTC.